These T cell receptor beta chains were read from a single sample in a study of T-cell memory formation after mild COVID-19. TCRdb passed the 5' RACE reads through MiXCR, listing each CDR3 protein once. The table lists 350,000 to 450,000 distinct CDR3 sequences, around an eighth of them singletons, with under 25% in the top ten. The sample was PBMCs or a T cell subset sorted from them (not recorded which). These receptors were obtained from a man in his late teens or twenties who had mild COVID-19 (a few samples of this study predate the infection). Cell type and time point are not known. Each CDR3 is given with its conserved first and last residue. A D gene is named only where the DNA matches it firmly. Size tells how often a clone was seen (once, few, many) or the class of an expanded clone, and some rows leave it out.

abundance: NA
v_gene: TRBV3-1
d_gene: NA
j_gene: TRBJ1-2
CDR3nt: TGTGCCAGCAGCCTGGAGCAGCTCTATGGCTACACCTTC
CDR3aa: CASSLEQLYGYTF

abundance: many
v_gene: TRBV10-2
d_gene: NA
j_gene: TRBJ2-5
CDR3nt: TGCGCCAGCAGTGTCGGGGAGATGGAGACCCAGTACTTC
CDR3aa: CASSVGEMETQYF

abundance: few
v_gene: TRBV7-2
d_gene: NA
j_gene: TRBJ2-5
CDR3nt: TGTGCCAGCAGCCCCGATTCCGAGACCCAGTACTTC
CDR3aa: CASSPDSETQYF

abundance: few
v_gene: TRBV12-3/TRBV12-4
d_gene: NA
j_gene: TRBJ1-1
CDR3nt: TGTGCCAGCAGTTTCCCGAACACTGAAGCTTTCTTT
CDR3aa: CASSFPNTEAFF

abundance: NA
v_gene: TRBV6-2/TRBV6-3
d_gene: NA
j_gene: TRBJ2-7
CDR3nt: TGTGCCAGCAGTTACGGGAGCCTGTGGGGCTACGAGCAGTACTTC
CDR3aa: CASSYGSLWGYEQYF

abundance: NA
v_gene: TRBV4-3
d_gene: TRBD1
j_gene: TRBJ1-4
CDR3nt: TGCGCCAGCAGCCAAGCCCCAGGACAGGGGTCAACTAATGAAAAACTGTTTTTT
CDR3aa: CASSQAPGQGSTNEKLFF

abundance: few
v_gene: TRBV6-6
d_gene: NA
j_gene: TRBJ2-5
CDR3nt: TGTGCCAGTAGATTTTGGGGGGTCCAAGAGACCCAGTACTTC
CDR3aa: CASRFWGVQETQYF

abundance: NA
v_gene: TRBV18
d_gene: NA
j_gene: TRBJ1-4
CDR3nt: TGTGCCAGCTCACCACCCACAGCTAATGAAAAACTGTTTTTT
CDR3aa: CASSPPTANEKLFF

abundance: NA
v_gene: TRBV7-8
d_gene: TRBD1
j_gene: TRBJ2-7
CDR3nt: TGTGCCAGCAGCCCAGGACAGGGCCTCGTGGGGAGAGAGCAGTACTTC
CDR3aa: CASSPGQGLVGREQYF

abundance: once
v_gene: TRBV5-6
d_gene: NA
j_gene: TRBJ2-1
CDR3nt: TGTGCCAGCAGCCGTCCCGACAATGAGCAGTTCTTC
CDR3aa: CASSRPDNEQFF

abundance: NA
v_gene: TRBV27
d_gene: NA
j_gene: TRBJ1-5
CDR3nt: TGTGCCAGCAGTTTCCGCGAGGGTCAGCCCCAGCATTTT
CDR3aa: CASSFREGQPQHF

abundance: NA
v_gene: TRBV7-2
d_gene: NA
j_gene: TRBJ2-3
CDR3nt: TGTGCCAGCAGCTTTGTAGGTGGGGGGGCATCAGATACGCAGTATTTT
CDR3aa: CASSFVGGGASDTQYF